This T cell receptor beta chain was identified during a study of blood T cell repertoires in COVID-19. Study-wide context: Material from acute and convalescent COVID-19 was sourced from the United States, Italy and Spain. T cells, B-cell-depleted T cells, or PBMCs supplied cDNA or gDNA.

Original handling: By means of reference gene primer amplification, nucleated cell counts were estimated. Here immunoSEQ multiplex PCR was the method, and the copy in TCRdb shows in-frame clones only, minus some. V, J and clone size were drawn from that table, and D and trimming were deduced from the DNA. The table lists 50,000 to 70,000 clones, about four fifths of them singletons. CDR3 length equals 17 residues. Germline-derived CDR1 and CDR2 are MNHEY and SMNVEV (reference sequence). J gave up 5 bases and V 5 bases, and 9 bases lay outside the gene matches. This sequence was found in a human donor in a cohort sampled during active COVID-19. The genes are TRBV27 and TRBJ2-3, with 14 positions matching TRBD2. The sequenced sample consisted of peripheral blood. This CDR3 is CASSRGTSGGWGDTQYF. In DNA, the CDR3 is TGTGCCAGCAGTCGAGGGACTAGCGGGGGTTGGGGAGATACGCAGTATTTT.